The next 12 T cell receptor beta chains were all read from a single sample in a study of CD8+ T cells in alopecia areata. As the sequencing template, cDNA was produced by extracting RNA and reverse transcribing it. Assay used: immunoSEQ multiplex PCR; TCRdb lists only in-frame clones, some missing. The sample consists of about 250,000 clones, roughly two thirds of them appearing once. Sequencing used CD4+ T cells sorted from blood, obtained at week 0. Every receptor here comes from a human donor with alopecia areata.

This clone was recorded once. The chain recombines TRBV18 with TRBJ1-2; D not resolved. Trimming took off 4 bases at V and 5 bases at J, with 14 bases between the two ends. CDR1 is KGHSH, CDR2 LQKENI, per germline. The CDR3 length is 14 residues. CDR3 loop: CASSRSDGGYGYTF. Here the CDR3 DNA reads TGTGCCAGCTCACGAAGTGACGGAGGGTATGGCTACACCTTC.

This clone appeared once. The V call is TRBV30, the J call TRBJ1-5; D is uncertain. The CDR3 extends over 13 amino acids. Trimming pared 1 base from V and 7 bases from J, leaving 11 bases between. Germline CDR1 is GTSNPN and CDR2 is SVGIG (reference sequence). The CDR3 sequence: CAWSEGLGQPQHF. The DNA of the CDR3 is TGTGCCTGGAGTGAGGGCCTGGGACAGCCCCAGCATTTT.

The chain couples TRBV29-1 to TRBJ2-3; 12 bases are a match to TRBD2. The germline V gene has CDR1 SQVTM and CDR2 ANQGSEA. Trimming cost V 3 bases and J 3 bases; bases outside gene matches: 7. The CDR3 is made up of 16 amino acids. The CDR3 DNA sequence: TGCAGCGTTGACCAAACTAGCGGGGGGATGACAGATACGCAGTATTTT. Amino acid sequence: CSVDQTSGGMTDTQYF.

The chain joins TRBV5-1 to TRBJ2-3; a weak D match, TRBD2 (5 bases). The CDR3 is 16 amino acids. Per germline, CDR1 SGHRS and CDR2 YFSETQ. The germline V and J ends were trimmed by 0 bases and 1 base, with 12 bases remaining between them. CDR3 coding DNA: TGCGCCAGCAGCTTGGGTGGGAGCGGCGGCACAGATACGCAGTATTTT. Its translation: CASSLGGSGGTDTQYF.

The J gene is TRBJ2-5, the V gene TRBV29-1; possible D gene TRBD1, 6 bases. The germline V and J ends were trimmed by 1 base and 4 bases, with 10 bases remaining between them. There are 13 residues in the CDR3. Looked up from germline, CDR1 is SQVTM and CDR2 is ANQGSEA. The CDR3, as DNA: TGCAGCGTTGAAGGAAGGGACACAGAGACCCAGTACTTC. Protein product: CSVEGRDTETQYF.

The CDR3 protein is CASSRIDTQYF. CDR3 nucleotide sequence: TGTGCCAGCAGCCGAATAGATACGCAGTATTTT. The V and J genes are TRBV25-1 and TRBJ2-3; D not certain. V was clipped by 6 bases and J by 5 bases, with 6 bases between them. This CDR3 has 11 amino acids. Germline CDR1 MGHDK, CDR2 SYGVNS.

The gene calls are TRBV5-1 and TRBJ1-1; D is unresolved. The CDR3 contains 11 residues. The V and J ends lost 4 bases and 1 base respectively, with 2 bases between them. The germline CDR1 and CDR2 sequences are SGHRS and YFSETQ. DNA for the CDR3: TGCGCCAGCAGCGAGAACACTGAAGCTTTCTTT. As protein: CASSENTEAFF. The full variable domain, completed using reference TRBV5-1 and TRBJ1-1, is KAGVTQTPRYLIKTRGQQVTLSCSPISGHRSVSWYQQTPGQGLQFLFEYFSETQRNKGNFPGRFSGRQFSNSRSEMNVSTLELGDSALYLCASSENTEAFFGQGTRLTVV.

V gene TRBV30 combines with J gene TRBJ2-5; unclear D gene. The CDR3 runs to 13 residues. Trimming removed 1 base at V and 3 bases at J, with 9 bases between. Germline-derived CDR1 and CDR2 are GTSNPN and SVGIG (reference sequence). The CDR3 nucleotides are TGTGCCTGGAGTGCCCACAGAAAAGAGACCCAGTACTTC. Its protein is CAWSAHRKETQYF.

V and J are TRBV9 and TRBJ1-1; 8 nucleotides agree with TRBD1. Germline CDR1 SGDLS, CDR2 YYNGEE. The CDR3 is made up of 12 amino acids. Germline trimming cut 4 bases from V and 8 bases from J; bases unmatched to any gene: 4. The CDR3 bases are TGTGCCAGCAGCCAAGACAGGGGAGAAGCTTTCTTT. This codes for CASSQDRGEAFF.

Written as DNA, the CDR3 is TGTGCCAGCAGCTCGCGCCCTATCTCCTACGAGCAGTACTTC. Residues: CASSSRPISYEQYF. The gene calls are TRBV27 and TRBJ2-7; D gene uncertain. Germline V gives CDR1 MNHEY, CDR2 SMNVEV (reference sequence). The V end was cut by 6 bases, the J end by 0 bases, with 12 bases between. This CDR3 contains 14 residues.

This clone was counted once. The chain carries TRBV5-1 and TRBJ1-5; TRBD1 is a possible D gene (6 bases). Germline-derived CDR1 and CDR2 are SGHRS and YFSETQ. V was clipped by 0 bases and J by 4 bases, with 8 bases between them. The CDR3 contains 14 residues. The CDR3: CASSLDGQNQPQHF. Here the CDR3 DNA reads TGCGCCAGCAGCTTGGACGGACAGAATCAGCCCCAGCATTTT.

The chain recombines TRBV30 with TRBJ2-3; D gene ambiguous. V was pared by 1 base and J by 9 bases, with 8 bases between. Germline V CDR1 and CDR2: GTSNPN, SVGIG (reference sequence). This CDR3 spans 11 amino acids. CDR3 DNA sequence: TGTGCCTGGAGTGCCGCTGTGACGCAGTATTTT. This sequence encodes CAWSAAVTQYF. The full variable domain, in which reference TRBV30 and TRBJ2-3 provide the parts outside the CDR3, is SQTIHQWPATLVQPVGSPLSLECTVEGTSNPNLYWYRQAAGRGLQLLFYSVGIGQISSEVPQNLSASRPQDRQFILSSKKLLLSDSGFYLCAWSAAVTQYFGPGTRLTVL.